The 2 T cell receptor beta chains below all came from one sample that was sequenced in a study of technical replicates of blood from several donors (dated by TCRdb to 2016 to 2017). The method behind the library was the immunoSEQ multiplex PCR assay. Entries here come from immuneACCESS through TCRdb and include only in-frame sequences with V and J called. Some clones fail to appear in such tables; in the studies checked, an unresolved V gene covers under half of the shortfall, and the cause of the remainder is unknown. The sample yields roughly 62,000 clones; roughly 89% were counted once. About 3.9% of the sample is in the top ten clones. Sequenced input: PBMCs. These receptors all come from a human donor in good health. Some clones in this sample may be carry-over from other donors' samples.

The V and J genes are TRBV6-1 and TRBJ1-1, with D possibly TRBD1 on 5 matching bases. The V gene's germline CDR1 is MNHNS and CDR2 SASEGT. Between the trimmed V and J ends, which lost 8 bases and 1 base, there was a span of 11 bases. This CDR3 is 13 amino acids long. The CDR3 is CASRRGANTEAFF. The CDR3 coding sequence is TGTGCCAGCCGTAGGGGCGCGAACACTGAAGCTTTCTTT.

The gene calls are TRBV27 and TRBJ1-1; a weak D match, TRBD1 (6 bases). From germline, CDR1 is MNHEY and CDR2 SMNVEV (reference sequence). The CDR3 consists of 18 residues. Trimming left V 6 bases short and J 0 bases short, with 23 bases between. DNA of the CDR3: TGTGCCAGCAGACTAACCAAGGAACTCGGACAGATGAACACTGAAGCTTTCTTT. Translating it yields CASRLTKELGQMNTEAFF.